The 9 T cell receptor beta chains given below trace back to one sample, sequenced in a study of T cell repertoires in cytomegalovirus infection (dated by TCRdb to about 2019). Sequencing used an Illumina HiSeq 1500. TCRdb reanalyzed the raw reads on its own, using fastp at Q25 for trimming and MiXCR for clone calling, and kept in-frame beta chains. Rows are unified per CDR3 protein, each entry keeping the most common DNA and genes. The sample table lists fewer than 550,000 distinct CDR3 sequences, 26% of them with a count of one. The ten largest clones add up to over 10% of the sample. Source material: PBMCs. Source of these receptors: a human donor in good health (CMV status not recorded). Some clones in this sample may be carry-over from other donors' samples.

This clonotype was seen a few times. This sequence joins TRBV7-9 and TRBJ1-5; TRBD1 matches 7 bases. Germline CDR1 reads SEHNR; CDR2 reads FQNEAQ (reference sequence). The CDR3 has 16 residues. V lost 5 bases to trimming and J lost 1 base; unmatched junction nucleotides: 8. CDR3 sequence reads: CASSPTGAGSNQPQHF. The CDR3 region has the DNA TGTGCCAGCAGCCCCACAGGGGCCGGGAGCAATCAGCCCCAGCATTTT. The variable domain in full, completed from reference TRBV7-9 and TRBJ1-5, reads DTGVSQNPRHKITKRGQNVTFRCDPISEHNRLYWYRQTLGQGPEFLTYFQNEAQLEKSRLLSDRFSAERPKGSFSTLEIQRTEQGDSAMYLCASSPTGAGSNQPQHFGDGTRLSIL.

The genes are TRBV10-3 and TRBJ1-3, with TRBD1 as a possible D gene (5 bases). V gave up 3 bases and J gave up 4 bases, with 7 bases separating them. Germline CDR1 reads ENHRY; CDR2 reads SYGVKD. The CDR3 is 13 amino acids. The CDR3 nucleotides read TGTGCCATCAGTGAACGACAGGGAAACACCATATATTTT. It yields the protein CAISERQGNTIYF.

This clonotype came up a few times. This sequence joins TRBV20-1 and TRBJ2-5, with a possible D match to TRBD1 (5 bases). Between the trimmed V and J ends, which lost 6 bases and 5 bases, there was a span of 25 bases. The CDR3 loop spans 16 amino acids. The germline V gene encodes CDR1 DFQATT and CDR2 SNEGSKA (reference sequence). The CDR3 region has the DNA TGCAGTGCCCAGGCGGCTTCGAGTTACGCAGGGGAGACCCAGTACTTC. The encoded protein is CSAQAASSYAGETQYF.

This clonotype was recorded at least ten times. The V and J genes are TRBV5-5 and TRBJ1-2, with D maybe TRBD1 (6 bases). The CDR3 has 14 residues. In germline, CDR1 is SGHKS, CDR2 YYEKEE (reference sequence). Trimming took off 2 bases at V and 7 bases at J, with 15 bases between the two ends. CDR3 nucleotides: TGTGCCAGCAGCTTTGAGAGGGGGGCGAGTGGCTACACCTTC. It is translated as CASSFERGASGYTF. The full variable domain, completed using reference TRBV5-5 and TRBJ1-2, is DAGVTQSPTHLIKTRGQQVTLRCSPISGHKSVSWYQQVLGQGPQFIFQYYEKEERGRGNFPDRFSARQFPNYSSELNVNALLLGDSALYLCASSFERGASGYTFGSGTRLTVV.

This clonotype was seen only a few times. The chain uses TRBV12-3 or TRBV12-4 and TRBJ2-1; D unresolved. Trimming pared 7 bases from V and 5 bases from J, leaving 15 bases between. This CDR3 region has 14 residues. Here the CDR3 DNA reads TGTGCCAGCATGAGTAGTTGGGTTAACAATGAGCAGTTCTTC. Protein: CASMSSWVNNEQFF.

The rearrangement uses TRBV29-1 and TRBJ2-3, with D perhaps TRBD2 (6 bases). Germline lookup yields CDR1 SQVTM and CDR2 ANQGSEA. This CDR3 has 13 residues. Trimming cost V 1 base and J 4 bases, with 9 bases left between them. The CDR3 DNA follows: TGCAGCGTTGAAGCGGGAGTGGCAGATACGCAGTATTTT. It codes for CSVEAGVADTQYF.

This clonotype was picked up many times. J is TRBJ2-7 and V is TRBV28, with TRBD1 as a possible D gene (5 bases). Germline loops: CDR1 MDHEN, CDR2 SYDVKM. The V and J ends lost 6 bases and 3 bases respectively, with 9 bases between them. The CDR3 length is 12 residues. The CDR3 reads CASSLGVYEQYF. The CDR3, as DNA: TGTGCCAGCAGCTTAGGGGTCTACGAGCAGTACTTC.

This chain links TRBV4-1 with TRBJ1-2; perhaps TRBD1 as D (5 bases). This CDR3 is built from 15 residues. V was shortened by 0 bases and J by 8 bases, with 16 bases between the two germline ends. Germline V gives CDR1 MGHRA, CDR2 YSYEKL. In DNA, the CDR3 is TGCGCCAGCAGCCAAGATCCGCAGGGAGTATCCGGCTACACCTTC. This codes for CASSQDPQGVSGYTF.

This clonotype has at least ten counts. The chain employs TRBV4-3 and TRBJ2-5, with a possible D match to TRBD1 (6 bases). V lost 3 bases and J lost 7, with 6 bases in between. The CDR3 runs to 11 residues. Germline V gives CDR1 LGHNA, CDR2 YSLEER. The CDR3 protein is CASSQGATQYF. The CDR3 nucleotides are TGCGCCAGCAGCCAGGGGGCGACCCAGTACTTC.